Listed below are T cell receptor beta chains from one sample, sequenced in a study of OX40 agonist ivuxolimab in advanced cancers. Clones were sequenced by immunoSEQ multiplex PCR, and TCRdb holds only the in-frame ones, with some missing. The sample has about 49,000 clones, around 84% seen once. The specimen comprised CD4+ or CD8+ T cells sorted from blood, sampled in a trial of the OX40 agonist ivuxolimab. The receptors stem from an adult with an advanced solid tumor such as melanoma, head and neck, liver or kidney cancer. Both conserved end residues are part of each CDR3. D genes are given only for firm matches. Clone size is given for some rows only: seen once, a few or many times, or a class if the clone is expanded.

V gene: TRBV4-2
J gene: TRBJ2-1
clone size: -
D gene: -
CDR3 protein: CASSHVLSAELYEQFF
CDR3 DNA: TGTGCCAGCAGCCACGTTTTATCTGCGGAGCTCTATGAGCAGTTCTTC

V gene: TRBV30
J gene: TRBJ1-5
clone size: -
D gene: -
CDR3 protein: CAWSVPGVRWPQHF
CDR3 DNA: TGTGCCTGGAGTGTACCAGGGGTAAGATGGCCCCAGCATTTT

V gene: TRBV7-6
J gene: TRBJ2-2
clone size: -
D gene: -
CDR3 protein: CASKLNRQVNTGELFF
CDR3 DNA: TGTGCCAGCAAACTTAACCGCCAGGTGAACACCGGGGAGCTGTTTTTT

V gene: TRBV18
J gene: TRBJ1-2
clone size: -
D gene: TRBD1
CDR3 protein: CASSPTGSRGYTF
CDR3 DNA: TGTGCCAGCTCACCGACAGGGTCCAGAGGCTACACCTTC

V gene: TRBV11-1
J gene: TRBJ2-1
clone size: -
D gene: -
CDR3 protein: CASFSSSLNEQFF
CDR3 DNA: TGTGCCAGCTTTTCGAGTAGTCTGAATGAGCAGTTCTTC

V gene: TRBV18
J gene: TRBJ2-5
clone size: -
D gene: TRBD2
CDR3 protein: CASSPRTSGSFRETQYF
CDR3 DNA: TGTGCCAGCTCACCCCGGACTAGCGGGAGTTTTAGGGAGACCCAGTACTTC

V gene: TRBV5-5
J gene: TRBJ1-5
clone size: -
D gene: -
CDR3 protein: CASSFSSNQPQHF
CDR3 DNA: TGTGCCAGCAGCTTTTCCAGCAATCAGCCCCAGCATTTT

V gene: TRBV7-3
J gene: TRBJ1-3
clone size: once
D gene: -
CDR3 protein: CASSPGAIDGNTIYF
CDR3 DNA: TGTGCCAGCAGCCCAGGGGCCATCGATGGAAACACCATATATTTT

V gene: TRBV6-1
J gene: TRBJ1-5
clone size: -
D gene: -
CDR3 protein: CSSSLYGNQPQHF
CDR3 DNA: TGTTCAAGTTCCCTTTATGGCAATCAGCCCCAGCATTTT

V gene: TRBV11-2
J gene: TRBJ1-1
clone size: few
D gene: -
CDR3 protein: CASSLFPNTSGAGTEAFF
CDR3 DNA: TGTGCCAGCAGCTTATTCCCTAATACATCAGGCGCGGGGACTGAAGCTTTCTTT

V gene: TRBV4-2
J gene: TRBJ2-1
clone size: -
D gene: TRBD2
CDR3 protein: CASSPGTTSYNEQFF
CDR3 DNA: TGTGCCAGCAGCCCCGGGACTACGTCCTACAATGAGCAGTTCTTC

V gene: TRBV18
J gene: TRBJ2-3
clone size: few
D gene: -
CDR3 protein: CASSLSGGRTDTQYF
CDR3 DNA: TGTGCCAGCTCACTGTCCGGTGGGAGAACAGATACGCAGTATTTT

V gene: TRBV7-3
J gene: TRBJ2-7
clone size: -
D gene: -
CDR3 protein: CASRTTGAEQYF
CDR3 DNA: TGTGCCAGCAGAACTACGGGGGCCGAGCAGTACTTC

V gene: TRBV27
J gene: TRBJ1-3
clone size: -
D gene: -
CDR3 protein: CASSPQGSLGGNTIYF
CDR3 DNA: TGTGCCAGCAGTCCACAGGGCTCCCTCGGTGGAAACACCATATATTTT

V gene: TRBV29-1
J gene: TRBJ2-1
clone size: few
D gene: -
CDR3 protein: CSVAVSSYNEQFF
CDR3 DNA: TGCAGCGTTGCTGTGAGCTCCTACAATGAGCAGTTCTTC

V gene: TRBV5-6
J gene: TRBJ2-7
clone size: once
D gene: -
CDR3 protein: CASSSDRGEQYF
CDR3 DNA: TGTGCCAGCAGCTCGGACCGCGGGGAGCAGTACTTC

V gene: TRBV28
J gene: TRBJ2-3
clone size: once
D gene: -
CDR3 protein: CASSLVSSTDTQYF
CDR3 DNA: TGTGCCAGCAGTTTGGTGTCTAGCACAGATACGCAGTATTTT

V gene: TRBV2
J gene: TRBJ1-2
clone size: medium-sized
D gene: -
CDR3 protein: CASKTGTSHGYTF
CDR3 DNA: TGTGCCAGCAAAACCGGGACATCTCATGGCTACACCTTC

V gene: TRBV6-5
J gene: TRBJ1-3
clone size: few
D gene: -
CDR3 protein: CASSGTNGNTIYF
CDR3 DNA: TGTGCCAGCAGTGGGACAAATGGAAACACCATATATTTT

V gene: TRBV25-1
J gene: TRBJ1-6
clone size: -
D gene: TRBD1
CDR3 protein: CASSAGTRQGQYNSPLHF
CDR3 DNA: TGTGCCAGCAGTGCGGGCACCAGACAGGGACAATACAATTCACCCCTCCACTTT

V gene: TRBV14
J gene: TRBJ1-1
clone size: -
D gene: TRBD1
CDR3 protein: CASSPLDRVNTEAFF
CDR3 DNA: TGTGCCAGCAGCCCTCTCGACAGGGTGAACACTGAAGCTTTCTTT

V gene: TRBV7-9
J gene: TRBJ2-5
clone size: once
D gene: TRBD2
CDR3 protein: CASSLASGGQETQYF
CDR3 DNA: TGTGCCAGCAGCTTAGCGTCGGGGGGGCAAGAGACCCAGTACTTC

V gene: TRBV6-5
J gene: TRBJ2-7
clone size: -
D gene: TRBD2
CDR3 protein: CASSAPGTRPVEQYF
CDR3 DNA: TGTGCCAGCAGTGCACCCGGGACTAGGCCTGTCGAGCAGTACTTC

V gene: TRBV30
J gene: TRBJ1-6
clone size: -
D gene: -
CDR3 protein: CAKQRTANSPLHF
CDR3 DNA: TGTGCCAAACAGAGGACAGCAAATTCACCCCTCCACTTT

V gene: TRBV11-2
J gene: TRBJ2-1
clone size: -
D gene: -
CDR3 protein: CASSSTGPGNEQFF
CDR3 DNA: TGTGCCAGCAGCAGCACGGGCCCTGGGAATGAGCAGTTCTTC

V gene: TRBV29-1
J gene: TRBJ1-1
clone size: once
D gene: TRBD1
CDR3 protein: CSVAQGASNTEAFF
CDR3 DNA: TGCAGCGTTGCACAGGGGGCCTCGAACACTGAAGCTTTCTTT

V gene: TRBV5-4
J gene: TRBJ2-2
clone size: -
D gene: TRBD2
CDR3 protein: CASSLLAGVGGELFF
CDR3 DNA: TGTGCCAGCAGTCTACTAGCGGGAGTGGGCGGGGAGCTGTTTTTT

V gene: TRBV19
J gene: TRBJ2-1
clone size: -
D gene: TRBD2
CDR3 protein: CASSSSGAPSEQFF
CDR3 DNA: TGTGCCAGTAGCTCCAGCGGGGCCCCGAGTGAGCAGTTCTTC

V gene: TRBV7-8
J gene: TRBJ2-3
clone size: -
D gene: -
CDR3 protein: CASSLGRPSTDTQYF
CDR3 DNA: TGTGCCAGCAGCTTAGGCAGGCCGTCCACAGATACGCAGTATTTT

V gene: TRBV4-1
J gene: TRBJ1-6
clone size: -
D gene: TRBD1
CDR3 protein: CASSQATFLTGTGLHF
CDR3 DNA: TGCGCCAGCAGCCAAGCCACGTTTCTAACCGGGACAGGACTCCACTTT

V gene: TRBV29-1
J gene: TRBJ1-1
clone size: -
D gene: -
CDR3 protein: CSASWVAFF
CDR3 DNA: TGCAGCGCTTCGTGGGTTGCTTTCTTT

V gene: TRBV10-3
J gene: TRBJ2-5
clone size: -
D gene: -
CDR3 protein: CAISANGDQETQYF
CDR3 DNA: TGTGCCATCAGTGCTAATGGGGACCAAGAGACCCAGTACTTC

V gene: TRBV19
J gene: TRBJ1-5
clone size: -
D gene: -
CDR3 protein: CASSISVTGLVPPPNQPQHF
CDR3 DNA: TGTGCCAGTAGTATTTCCGTGACAGGACTTGTCCCCCCCCCAAATCAGCCCCAGCATTTT

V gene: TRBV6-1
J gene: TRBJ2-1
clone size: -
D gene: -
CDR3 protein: CASSERRTPYPEQFF
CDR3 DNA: TGTGCCAGCAGTGAAAGGCGAACCCCCTACCCCGAGCAGTTCTTC

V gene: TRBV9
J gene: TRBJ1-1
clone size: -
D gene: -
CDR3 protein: CASSAKQGEAFF
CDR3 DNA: TGTGCCAGCAGCGCAAAACAGGGAGAAGCTTTCTTT

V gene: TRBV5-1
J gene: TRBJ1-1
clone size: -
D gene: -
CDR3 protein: CASSLDGFATEAFF
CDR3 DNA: TGCGCCAGCAGCTTGGATGGGTTCGCCACTGAAGCTTTCTTT

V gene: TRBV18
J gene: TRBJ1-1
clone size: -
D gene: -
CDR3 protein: CASSLRPGNTEAFF
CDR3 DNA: TGTGCCAGCTCACTCCGGCCGGGGAACACTGAAGCTTTCTTT

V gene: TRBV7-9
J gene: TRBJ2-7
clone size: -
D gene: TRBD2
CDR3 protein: CASSLRLAGLYEQYF
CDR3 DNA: TGTGCCAGCAGCTTGCGACTAGCGGGACTGTACGAGCAGTACTTC

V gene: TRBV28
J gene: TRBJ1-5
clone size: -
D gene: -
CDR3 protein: CASSSAAAQHF
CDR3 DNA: TGTGCCAGCAGTTCCGCAGCGGCCCAGCATTTT

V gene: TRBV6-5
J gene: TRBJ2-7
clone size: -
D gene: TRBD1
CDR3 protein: CATQGGGTGSSEQYF
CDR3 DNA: TGTGCCACCCAAGGGGGTGGGACAGGGTCCTCCGAGCAGTACTTC

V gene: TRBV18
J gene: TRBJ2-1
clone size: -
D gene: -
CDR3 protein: CASSPPVANEQFF
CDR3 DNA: TGTGCCAGCTCACCACCGGTGGCCAATGAGCAGTTCTTC

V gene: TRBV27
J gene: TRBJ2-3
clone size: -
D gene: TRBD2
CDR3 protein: CASSLRLAGARADTQYF
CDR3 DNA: TGTGCCAGCAGTTTAAGACTAGCGGGTGCGAGGGCAGATACGCAGTATTTT

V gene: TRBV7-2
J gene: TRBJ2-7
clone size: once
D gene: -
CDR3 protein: CASSPGLQAYEQYF
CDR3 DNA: TGTGCCAGCAGCCCCGGGCTCCAGGCCTACGAGCAGTACTTC

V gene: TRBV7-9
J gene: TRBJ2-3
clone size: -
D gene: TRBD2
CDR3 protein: CASSLGAGWADTQYF
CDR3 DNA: TGTGCCAGCAGCTTAGGAGCGGGATGGGCAGATACGCAGTATTTT

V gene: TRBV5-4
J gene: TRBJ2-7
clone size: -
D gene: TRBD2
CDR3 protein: CASSASPGTIYEQYF
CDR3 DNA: TGTGCCAGCAGCGCGTCTCCCGGGACTATCTACGAGCAGTACTTC

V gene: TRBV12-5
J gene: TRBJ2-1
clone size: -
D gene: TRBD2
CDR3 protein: CASGLVRLAGDKPSSYNEQFF
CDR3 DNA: TGTGCTAGTGGTTTGGTCCGACTAGCGGGAGACAAACCGAGCTCCTACAATGAGCAGTTCTTC

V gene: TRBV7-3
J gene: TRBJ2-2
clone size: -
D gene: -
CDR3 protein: CASSPSGDTGELFF
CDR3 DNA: TGTGCCAGCAGCCCCTCTGGGGACACCGGGGAGCTGTTTTTT

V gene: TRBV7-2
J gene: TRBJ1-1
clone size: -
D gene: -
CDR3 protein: CASGRGGANTEAFF
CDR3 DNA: TGTGCCAGCGGCCGGGGAGGAGCGAACACTGAAGCTTTCTTT

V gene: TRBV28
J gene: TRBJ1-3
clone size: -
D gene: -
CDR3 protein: CASSPAVDYAFGNTIYF
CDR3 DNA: TGTGCCAGCAGCCCCGCCGTGGATTACGCCTTCGGAAACACCATATATTTT

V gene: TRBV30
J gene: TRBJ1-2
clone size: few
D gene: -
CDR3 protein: CAWSVQGGYGYTF
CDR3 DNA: TGTGCCTGGAGTGTACAAGGGGGCTATGGCTACACCTTC